Shown below are 6 T cell receptor beta chains from a single sample sequenced in a study of regulatory and conventional T cells in RAG deficiency (dated by TCRdb to the late 2010s). Before genomic DNA was extracted, conventional CD4+ T cells were isolated from blood as CD25-low CD127-high cells. Libraries were built with the immunoSEQ multiplex PCR assay. TCRdb carries this immuneACCESS record with in-frame sequences only. Its versions omit some clonotypes, under half of them owing to an unresolved V gene in the studies checked, with the rest unexplained. A total of about 29,000 clones appear in this sample, roughly 96% of them only once. Jointly, the top ten make up approximately 0.16% of the sample. These data also formed part of another study, on regulatory T cells. Reported in the second study: The multiplex PCR relied on 52 forward TRBV primers and 13 reverse TRBJ primers, and amplification bias was corrected through assay-based and computational methods.

Sequencing was performed on CD25- CD4+ T cells sorted from blood. The receptors here all came from a human donor in good health.

The chain couples TRBV20-1 to TRBJ1-2; 11 bases match TRBD1. This CDR3 has 11 residues. Germline V CDR1 and CDR2: DFQATT, SNEGSKA (reference sequence). J gave up 8 bases and V 7 bases, and 3 bases lay outside the gene matches. The DNA of the CDR3 is TGCAGTGTGGGACAGGGGGGCGGCTACACCTTC. It codes for CSVGQGGGYTF.

The chain's CDR3 is CASSLGTGSETQYF. CDR3 in DNA: TGCGCCAGCAGCTTGGGGACAGGGTCGGAGACCCAGTACTTC. This chain joins TRBV5-1 and TRBJ2-5, with TRBD1 matching over 8 bases. Per the germline V gene, CDR1 is SGHRS and CDR2 is YFSETQ. CDR3 length: 14 amino acids. The junction had 3 bases not matched to a gene; V was cut back by 0 bases and J by 5 bases.

V gene TRBV6-5 combines with J gene TRBJ1-1; 7 bases agree with TRBD1. Germline V gene lookup returns CDR1 MNHEY and CDR2 SVGAGI. CDR3 size: 16 residues. V trimming: 0 bases; J trimming: 5 bases; junction bases outside the gene matches: 9. CDR3 protein: CASSYSRDSLRTEAFF. The CDR3 DNA reads as TGTGCCAGCAGTTACTCAAGGGACAGTCTACGGACTGAAGCTTTCTTT.

CDR3 sequence reads: CASSSVSVETNTEAFF. In DNA form, the CDR3 reads TGTGCCAGCAGCTCAGTGAGTGTGGAGACGAACACTGAAGCTTTCTTT. The chain joins TRBV7-9 to TRBJ1-1; no clear D. Germline values: CDR1 SEHNR, CDR2 FQNEAQ (reference sequence). The CDR3 extends over 16 amino acids. V gave up 4 bases and J gave up 1 base, with 16 bases separating them.

In its sample, this clone was seen a few times. This rearrangement joins TRBV5-6 to TRBJ1-3; D gene unclear. This CDR3 is built from 15 residues. Trimming stripped 0 bases from V and 2 bases from J, with 9 bases between. Germline CDR1 reads SGHDT; CDR2 reads YYEEEE. DNA of the CDR3: TGTGCCAGCAGCTTGGGCAGGTTGGCTGGAAACACCATATATTTT. Translation gives CASSLGRLAGNTIYF. Looking up the rest from reference TRBV5-6 and TRBJ1-3 gives the full variable domain: DAGVTQSPTHLIKTRGQQVTLRCSPKSGHDTVSWYQQALGQGPQFIFQYYEEEERQRGNFPDRFSGHQFPNYSSELNVNALLLGDSALYLCASSLGRLAGNTIYFGEGSWLTVV.

The chain carries TRBV7-9 and TRBJ1-4; D gene uncertain. This CDR3 is built from 13 residues. V dropped 4 bases and J dropped 11 bases, with 14 bases sitting between them. Looked up from germline, CDR1 is SEHNR and CDR2 is FQNEAQ (reference sequence). CDR3 amino acids: CASSSQQDGKLFF. CDR3 nucleotide sequence: TGTGCCAGCAGCTCGCAACAAGACGGGAAACTGTTTTTT.